This entry lists 2 T cell receptor beta chains sequenced from one sample in a study of cytomegalovirus exposure and HLA in healthy donors. Vbeta (60) and Jbeta (13) primers were used in the PCR. Assay used: immunoSEQ multiplex PCR; TCRdb lists only in-frame clones, some missing. The sample shows 150,000 to 180,000 clones, 80% of them seen only once. Input material: PBMCs. The source is a woman between 40 and 55 years old in good health and CMV-seropositive.

The rearrangement links TRBV27 to TRBJ2-7; tentative D call: TRBD2 (5 bases). This CDR3 contains 11 residues. The germline CDR1 and CDR2 sequences are MNHEY and SMNVEV (reference sequence). Trimming left V 6 bases short and J 6 bases short, with 9 bases between. For the CDR3, the DNA is TGTGCCAGCAGCCTCGGAGGCGAGCAGTACTTC. Its translation is CASSLGGEQYF.

This clone has more than one count but fewer than ten. The V gene is TRBV18, the J gene TRBJ2-1; 9 positions match TRBD2. The CDR3 length is 14 residues. J was trimmed by 8 bases and V by 3 bases; bases with no gene match: 5. Germline values: CDR1 KGHSH, CDR2 LQKENI. CDR3 sequence (DNA): TGTGCCAGCTCACCTAGCGGGAGATCGGATGAGCAGTTCTTC. The encoded protein is CASSPSGRSDEQFF. The full variable domain, in which reference TRBV18 and TRBJ2-1 provide the parts outside the CDR3, is NAGVMQNPRHLVRRRGQEARLRCSPMKGHSHVYWYRQLPEEGLKFMVYLQKENIIDESGMPKERFSAEFPKEGPSILRIQQVVRGDSAAYFCASSPSGRSDEQFFGPGTRLTVL.